Sequencing of this T cell receptor beta chain was carried out in a study of T cell changes during pregnancy in multiple sclerosis. Trimming took 2 bases from V and 1 from J, leaving 12 bases between them. This CDR3 region has 16 residues. The germline CDR1 and CDR2 sequences are SGHRS and YFSETQ. Data came from immunoSEQ multiplex PCR; TCRdb stores just in-frame clones and leaves some out. This table holds tens of thousands of clones, 80% to 95% found once. The TCR was taken from a female donor with multiple sclerosis, enrolled in a pregnancy study. The starting material was peripheral blood, obtained in the second trimester of pregnancy. The rearrangement joins TRBV5-1 to TRBJ2-2; D may be TRBD1 (6 bases). Written as DNA, the CDR3 is TGCGCCAGCAGCTTTTCCCACAGGGTGAACACCGGGGAGCTGTTTTTT. This sequence encodes CASSFSHRVNTGELFF.